This TCR beta chain was identified in a study of shared clonotypes between healthy human individuals. Background on the study: Participating donors consisted of a couple of women and a few men aged 18 to 49.

Germline assignment: CDR1 MNHEY and CDR2 SMNVEV (reference sequence). V lost 2 bases and J lost 3, with 23 bases in between. The CDR3 length is 18 residues. CD4+ cells underwent separation, giving CD45RA+ naive and CD45RA-negative memory subsets. Only one count was recorded for this clone. Sequenced by immunoSEQ multiplex PCR; TCRdb stores in-frame clones only, minus some. The table lists approximately 2,300,000 clones, approximately 90% of them singletons. Sequencing was performed on naive CD4+ T cells from PBMCs. The subset denotes: CD45RA+ positively selected. This clonotype originated in a man aged 18 to 35 in good health. Some clones in this sample may be carry-over from other donors' samples. The chain carries TRBV27 and TRBJ2-7; maybe TRBD2 (5 bases). The CDR3 bases are TGTGCCAGCAGTTTACGTAGCCGGGGAGCCGAAAATTACTACGAGCAGTACTTC. Translated, it gives CASSLRSRGAENYYEQYF.